A single T cell receptor beta chain is shown here with its context. What it recognizes is unknown. Germline loops: CDR1 SGHNT, CDR2 YENEEA. With V trimmed by 7 bases and J by 4 bases, 8 bases remained unmatched. The CDR3 extends over 14 amino acids. This sample was included in a study of radiation and T cells in renal cell carcinoma. Study-level results: No pretreatment tumor biopsies were available for baseline clonotypes.

Sequenced by immunoSEQ multiplex PCR; TCRdb stores in-frame clones only, minus some. The sample yields more than 95,000 clones, 81% seen once. Time point: blood 2 weeks post-SBRT. Treatment given: 15 Gy SBRT to primary tumor, nephrectomy 4 weeks later. The sequence was obtained from a man between 45 and 60 years old with renal cell carcinoma. This rearrangement joins TRBV11-3 to TRBJ1-2; 8 bases line up with TRBD1. The specimen comprised blood, sampled from a patient whose treatment included radiotherapy and nephrectomy. In nucleotides, the CDR3 is TGTGCCAGCACCCGGGACAGGACGACCTATGGCTACACCTTC. Residues: CASTRDRTTYGYTF.